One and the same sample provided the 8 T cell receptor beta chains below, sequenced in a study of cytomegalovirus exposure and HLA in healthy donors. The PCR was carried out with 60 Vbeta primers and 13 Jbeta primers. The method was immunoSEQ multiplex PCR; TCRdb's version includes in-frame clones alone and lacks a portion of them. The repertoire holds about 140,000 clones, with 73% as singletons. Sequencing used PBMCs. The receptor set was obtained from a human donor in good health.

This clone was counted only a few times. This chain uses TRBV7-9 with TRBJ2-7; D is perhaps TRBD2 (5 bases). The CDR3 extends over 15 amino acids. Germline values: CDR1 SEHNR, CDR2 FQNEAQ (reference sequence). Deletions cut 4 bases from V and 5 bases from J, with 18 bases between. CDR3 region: CASSSDGDSAHEQYF. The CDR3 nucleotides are TGTGCCAGCAGCTCCGATGGTGATAGCGCACACGAGCAGTACTTC.

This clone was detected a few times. CDR3 in DNA: TGTGCCAGCAGTGATGGCGGGGGGGCCGCCGAGCAGTACTTC. Its protein product is CASSDGGGAAEQYF. The genes are TRBV2 and TRBJ2-7, with 9 positions matching TRBD2. The trim removed 3 bases at V and 6 bases at J, leaving 6 bases unmatched. Germline loops: CDR1 SNHLY, CDR2 FYNNEI. CDR3 size: 14 residues. The full variable domain, its missing parts supplied by reference TRBV2 and TRBJ2-7, is EPEVTQTPSHQVTQMGQEVILRCVPISNHLYFYWYRQILGQKVEFLVSFYNNEISEKSEIFDDQFSVERPDGSNFTLKIRSTKLEDSAMYFCASSDGGGAAEQYFGPGTRLTVT.

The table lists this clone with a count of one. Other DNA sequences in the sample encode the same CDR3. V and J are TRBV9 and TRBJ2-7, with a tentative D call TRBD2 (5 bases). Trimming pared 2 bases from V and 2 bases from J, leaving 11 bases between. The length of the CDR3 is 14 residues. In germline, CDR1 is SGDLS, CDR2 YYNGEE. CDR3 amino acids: CASSVGGGTYEQYF. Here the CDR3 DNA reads TGTGCCAGCAGCGTGGGCGGAGGAACCTACGAGCAGTACTTC. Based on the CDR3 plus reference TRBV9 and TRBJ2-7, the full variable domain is DSGVTQTPKHLITATGQRVTLRCSPRSGDLSVYWYQQSLDQGLQFLIQYYNGEERAKGNILERFSAQQFPDLHSELNLSSLELGDSALYFCASSVGGGTYEQYFGPGTRLTVT.

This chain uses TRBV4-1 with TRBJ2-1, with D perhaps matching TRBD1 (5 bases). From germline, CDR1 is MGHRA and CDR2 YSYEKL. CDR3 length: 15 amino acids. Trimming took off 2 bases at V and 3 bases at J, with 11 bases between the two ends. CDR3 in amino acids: CASSQWSGNYNEQFF. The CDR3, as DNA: TGCGCCAGCAGCCAATGGTCAGGGAACTACAATGAGCAGTTCTTC.

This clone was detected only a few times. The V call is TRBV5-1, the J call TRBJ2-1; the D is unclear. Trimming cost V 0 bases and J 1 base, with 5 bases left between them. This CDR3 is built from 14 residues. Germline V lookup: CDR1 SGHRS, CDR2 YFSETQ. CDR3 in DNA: TGCGCCAGCAGCTTGGGCGTATCCTACAATGAGCAGTTCTTC. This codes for CASSLGVSYNEQFF.

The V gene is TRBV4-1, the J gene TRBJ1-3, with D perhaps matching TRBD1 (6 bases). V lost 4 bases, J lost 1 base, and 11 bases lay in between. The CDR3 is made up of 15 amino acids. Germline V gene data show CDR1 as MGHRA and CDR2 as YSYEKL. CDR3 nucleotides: TGCGCCAGCAGCCTCGGGGGGGCGTCTGGAAACACCATATATTTT. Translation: CASSLGGASGNTIYF.

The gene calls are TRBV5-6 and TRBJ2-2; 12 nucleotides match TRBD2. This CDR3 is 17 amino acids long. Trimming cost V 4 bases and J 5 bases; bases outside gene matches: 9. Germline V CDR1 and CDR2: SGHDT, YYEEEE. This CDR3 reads CASSRGPTSGGTGELFF. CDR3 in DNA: TGTGCCAGCAGCCGCGGACCGACTAGCGGGGGTACCGGGGAGCTGTTTTTT.

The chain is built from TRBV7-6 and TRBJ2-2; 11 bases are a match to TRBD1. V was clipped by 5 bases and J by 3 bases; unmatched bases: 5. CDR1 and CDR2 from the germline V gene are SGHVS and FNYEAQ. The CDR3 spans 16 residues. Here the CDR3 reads CASSRRTGGYTGELFF. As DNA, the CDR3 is TGTGCCAGCAGCCGCCGGACAGGGGGCTACACCGGGGAGCTGTTTTTT.